A single sample gave rise to the 3 T cell receptor beta chains below, sequenced in a study of shared clonotypes between healthy human individuals. Sequencing used immunoSEQ multiplex PCR; TCRdb keeps in-frame clones, though not all of them. The sample shows about 680,000 clones, about 91% of them seen only once. CD8 cells classed as naive were CD45RO-negative and positively selected for CCR7, excluding terminally differentiated effector memory CD45RA+ cells. Sequencing used naive CD8+ T cells sorted from blood. These receptors all stem from a man aged 25-45 years in good health.

J is TRBJ2-7 and V is TRBV7-9, with D possibly TRBD2 on 5 matching bases. Germline V gene data show CDR1 as SEHNR and CDR2 as FQNEAQ (reference sequence). V lost 5 bases and J lost 2, with 19 bases in between. The CDR3 has 16 amino acids. CDR3 DNA sequence: TGTGCCAGCAGCACTAGTATGCAGTTCCGTACCTACGAGCAGTACTTC. Translation gives CASSTSMQFRTYEQYF.

This rearrangement joins TRBV7-9 to TRBJ1-5, with D unresolved. The germline V gene has CDR1 SEHNR and CDR2 FQNEAQ (reference sequence). Trimming stripped 1 base from V and 3 bases from J, with 10 bases between. There are 15 residues in the CDR3. CDR3 nucleotide sequence: TGTGCCAGCAGCTTAGACACTGGGGACAATCAGCCCCAGCATTTT. Amino acids: CASSLDTGDNQPQHF.

Only one count was recorded for this clone. The chain couples TRBV19 to TRBJ2-1; 9 bases line up with TRBD1. V gave up 2 bases and J gave up 4 bases; unmatched junction bases: 12. The CDR3 has 18 amino acids. Germline lookup yields CDR1 LNHDA and CDR2 SQIVND (reference sequence). The CDR3 here is CASSIRPYDRGGYNEQFF. For the CDR3, the DNA is TGTGCCAGTAGTATACGGCCCTATGACAGGGGGGGTTACAATGAGCAGTTCTTC. Supplemented by reference TRBV19 and TRBJ2-1, the full variable domain reads DGGITQSPKYLFRKEGQNVTLSCEQNLNHDAMYWYRQDPGQGLRLIYYSQIVNDFQKGDIAEGYSVSREKKESFPLTVTSAQKNPTAFYLCASSIRPYDRGGYNEQFFGPGTRLTVL.